The 11 T cell receptor beta chains below come from one sample, sequenced in a study of T cell responses to AZD1222 COVID-19 vaccine. Using immunoSEQ multiplex PCR, the repertoire was profiled, and TCRdb retains in-frame clones only, with some absent. This table holds under 85,000 clones, 90% found once. Sequenced material: peripheral blood, taken 28 days after the second AZD1222 dose. The receptors were gathered from an adult who received the AZD1222 COVID-19 vaccine.

The chain has TRBV7-3 and TRBJ1-6; TRBD1 matches at 10 bases. The V gene end was trimmed by 3 bases and the J gene end by 8 bases; junction bases not matched to a gene: 1. The CDR3 has 14 residues. Germline V gene data show CDR1 as SGHTA and CDR2 as FQGTGA. The CDR3 sequence: CASSFGTGDSPLHF. The CDR3 bases are TGTGCCAGCAGCTTCGGGACAGGGGATTCACCCCTCCACTTT.

The chain's CDR3 is CASSYSSGVGNQPQHF. CDR3 in DNA: TGTGCCAGCAGTTACTCGAGTGGGGTTGGCAATCAGCCCCAGCATTTT. This chain joins TRBV6-5 and TRBJ1-5, with D hard to call. This CDR3 has 16 residues. V lost 0 bases, J lost 2 bases, and 11 bases lay in between. Looked up from germline, CDR1 is MNHEY and CDR2 is SVGAGI.

The CDR3 nucleotides are TGTGCCAGCAGTTTAGGATCCTATAATTCACCCCTCCACTTT. Its protein product is CASSLGSYNSPLHF. V is TRBV27 and J is TRBJ1-6, with D uncertain. CDR3 length equals 14 residues. The germline V gene has CDR1 MNHEY and CDR2 SMNVEV (reference sequence). Trimming removed 2 bases at V and 1 base at J, with 3 bases between.

The V call is TRBV25-1, the J call TRBJ2-7; D gene ambiguous. Germline CDR1 reads MGHDK; CDR2 reads SYGVNS. Trimming took off 1 base at V and 4 bases at J, with 8 bases between the two ends. CDR3 length: 13 residues. The CDR3 nucleotides read TGTGCCAGCAGTGAATTGTCCAGTTACGAGCAGTACTTC. This encodes CASSELSSYEQYF.

The chain recombines TRBV7-3 with TRBJ1-2; D is uncertain. The CDR3 is made up of 15 amino acids. V lost 2 bases and J 2 bases, leaving 12 bases between the germline ends. Germline V gene lookup returns CDR1 SGHTA and CDR2 FQGTGA. CDR3 residues: CASSLRKGNNYGYTF. The DNA for the CDR3 is TGTGCCAGCAGCTTACGAAAGGGCAACAACTATGGCTACACCTTC.

V gene TRBV13 combines with J gene TRBJ1-6; 12 bases map to TRBD1. Germline CDR1 PRHDT, CDR2 FYEKMQ (reference sequence). This CDR3 comprises 16 residues. The V gene end was trimmed by 1 base and the J gene end by 9 bases; junction bases not matched to a gene: 4. The CDR3 DNA sequence: TGTGCCAGCAGCTTAGAGGGACAGGGGGCGGTTTCACCCCTCCACTTT. Amino acid sequence: CASSLEGQGAVSPLHF.

The rearrangement joins TRBV5-1 to TRBJ1-1; 10 nucleotides line up with TRBD1. V gave up 5 bases and J gave up 5 bases; unmatched junction bases: 6. The CDR3 length is 14 residues. Germline lookup yields CDR1 SGHRS and CDR2 YFSETQ. The CDR3 loop is CASRKTGGNTEAFF. The CDR3 DNA follows: TGCGCCAGCAGGAAGACAGGGGGCAATACTGAAGCTTTCTTT.

This chain links TRBV21-1 with TRBJ2-7. TRBV21-1 is assigned pseudogene status. There are 17 residues in the CDR3. CDR3 DNA: TGTGCCAGCAGCAAAGTAGGATCCCAAAAACGCTCCTACGAGCAGTACTTC. It translates to CASSKVGSQKRSYEQYF.

About this clone itself: The limits of the CDR3 on the DNA are not certain, so only TCRdb's listed CDR3 is given. The V gene is TRBV12-2, the J gene TRBJ2-1; the table gives TRBD1 as D, unverified against the DNA. TRBV12-2 is a documented pseudogene. Counting both end residues, the CDR3 totals 15 amino acids. The CDR3 spells CASRLEGYGCNEQFF.

This clone was seen just once. This sequence joins TRBV12-5 and TRBJ1-1; D may be TRBD1 (5 bases). The germline V gene encodes CDR1 LGHNT and CDR2 FRNRAP. The CDR3 sequence is 16 residues long. V lost 1 base and J lost 0, with 12 bases in between. DNA for the CDR3: TGTGCTAGTGGTTTGGGGGGGGGAGCCATGAACACTGAAGCTTTCTTT. It codes for CASGLGGGAMNTEAFF.

V gene TRBV25-1 combines with J gene TRBJ2-5, with 9 bases lining up with TRBD1. The CDR3 spans 16 residues. Germline lookup yields CDR1 MGHDK and CDR2 SYGVNS. Trimming cost V 4 bases and J 3 bases; bases outside gene matches: 9. CDR3 residues: CASSGMGQGLKETQYF. The CDR3 nucleotides are TGTGCCAGCAGTGGGATGGGACAGGGTTTGAAAGAGACCCAGTACTTC. Full variable domain (outside the CDR3, taken from reference TRBV25-1 and TRBJ2-5): EADIYQTPRYLVIGTGKKITLECSQTMGHDKMYWYQQDPGMELHLIHYSYGVNSTEKGDLSSESTVSRIRTEHFPLTLESARPSHTSQYLCASSGMGQGLKETQYFGPGTRLLVL.